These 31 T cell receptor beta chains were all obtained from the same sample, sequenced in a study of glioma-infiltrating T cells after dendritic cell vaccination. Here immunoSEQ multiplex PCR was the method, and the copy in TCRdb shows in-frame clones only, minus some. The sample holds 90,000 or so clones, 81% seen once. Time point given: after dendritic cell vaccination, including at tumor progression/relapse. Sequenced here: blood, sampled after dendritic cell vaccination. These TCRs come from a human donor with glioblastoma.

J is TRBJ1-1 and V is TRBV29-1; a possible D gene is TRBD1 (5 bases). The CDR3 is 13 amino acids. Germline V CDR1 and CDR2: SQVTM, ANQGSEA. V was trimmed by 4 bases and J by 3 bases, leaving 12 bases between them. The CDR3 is CSVAIGGDTEAFF. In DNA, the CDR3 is TGCAGCGTTGCAATCGGGGGAGACACTGAAGCTTTCTTT.

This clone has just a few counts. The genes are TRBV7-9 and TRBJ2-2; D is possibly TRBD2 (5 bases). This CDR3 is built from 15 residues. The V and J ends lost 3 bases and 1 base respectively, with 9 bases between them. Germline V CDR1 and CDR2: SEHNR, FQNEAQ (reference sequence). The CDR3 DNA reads TGTGCCAGCAGCTTTTCAGCGGTGAACACCGGGGAGCTGTTTTTT. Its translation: CASSFSAVNTGELFF.

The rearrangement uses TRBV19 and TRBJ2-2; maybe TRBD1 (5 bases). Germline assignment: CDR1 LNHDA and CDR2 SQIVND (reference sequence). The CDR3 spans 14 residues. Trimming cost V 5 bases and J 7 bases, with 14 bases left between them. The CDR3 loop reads CASSLAGYGGELFF. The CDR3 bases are TGTGCCAGTAGTCTGGCAGGGTACGGCGGGGAGCTGTTTTTT.

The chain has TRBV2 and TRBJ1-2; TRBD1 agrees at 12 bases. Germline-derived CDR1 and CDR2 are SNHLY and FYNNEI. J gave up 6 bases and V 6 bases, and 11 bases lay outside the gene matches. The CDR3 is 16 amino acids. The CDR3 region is CASSEQGTGGLHGYTF. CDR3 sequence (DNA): TGTGCCAGCAGCGAGCAAGGGACAGGGGGCTTGCATGGCTACACCTTC.

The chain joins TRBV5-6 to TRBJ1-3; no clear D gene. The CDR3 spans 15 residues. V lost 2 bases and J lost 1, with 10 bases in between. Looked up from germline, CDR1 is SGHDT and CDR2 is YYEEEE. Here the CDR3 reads CASSLYGVSGNTIYF. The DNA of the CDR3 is TGTGCCAGCAGCTTATACGGAGTATCTGGAAACACCATATATTTT.

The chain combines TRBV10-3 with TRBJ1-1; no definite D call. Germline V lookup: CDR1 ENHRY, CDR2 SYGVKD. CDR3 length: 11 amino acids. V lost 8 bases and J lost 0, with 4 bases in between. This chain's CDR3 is CAILLNTEAFF. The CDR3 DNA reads TGTGCCATCCTCTTGAACACTGAAGCTTTCTTT.

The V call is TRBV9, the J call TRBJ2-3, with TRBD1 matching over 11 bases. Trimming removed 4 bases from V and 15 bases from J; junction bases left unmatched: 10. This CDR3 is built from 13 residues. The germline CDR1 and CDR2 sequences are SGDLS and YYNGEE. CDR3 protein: CASSSTGQGASYF. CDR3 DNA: TGTGCCAGCAGCTCAACTGGACAGGGGGCTTCTTATTTT.

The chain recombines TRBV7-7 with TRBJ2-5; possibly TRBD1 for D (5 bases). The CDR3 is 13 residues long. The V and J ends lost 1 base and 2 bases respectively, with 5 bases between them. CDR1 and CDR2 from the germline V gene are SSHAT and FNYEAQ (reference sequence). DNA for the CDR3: TGTGCCAGCAGCTTAGGACAGCAAGAGACCCAGTACTTC. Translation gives CASSLGQQETQYF. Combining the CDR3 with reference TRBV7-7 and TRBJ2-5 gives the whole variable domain GAGVSQSPRYKVTKRGQDVTLRCDPISSHATLYWYQQALGQGPEFLTYFNYEAQPDKSGLPSDRFSAERPEGSISTLTIQRTEQRDSAMYRCASSLGQQETQYFGPGTRLLVL.

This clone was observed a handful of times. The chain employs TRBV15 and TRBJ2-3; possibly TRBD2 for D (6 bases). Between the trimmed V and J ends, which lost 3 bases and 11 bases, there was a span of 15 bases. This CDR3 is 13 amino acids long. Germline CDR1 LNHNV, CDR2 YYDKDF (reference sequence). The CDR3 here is CATSRPGGPRQYF. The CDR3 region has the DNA TGTGCCACCAGCAGGCCCGGGGGACCCCGGCAGTATTTT.

CDR3 DNA sequence: TGCGCCAGCAGCTTGGGCGGAGGCAATCAGCCCCAGCATTTT. Translation gives CASSLGGGNQPQHF. This chain joins TRBV5-1 and TRBJ1-5, with D unresolved. The CDR3 is 14 residues long. CDR1 and CDR2 (germline): SGHRS, YFSETQ. Trimming left V 0 bases short and J 2 bases short, with 6 bases between.

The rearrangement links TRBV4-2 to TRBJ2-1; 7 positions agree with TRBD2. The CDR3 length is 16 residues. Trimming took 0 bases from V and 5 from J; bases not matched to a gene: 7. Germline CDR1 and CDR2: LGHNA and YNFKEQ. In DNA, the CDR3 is TGTGCCAGCAGCCAAGACCCAGCGGGGCCAAACAATGAGCAGTTCTTC. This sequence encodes CASSQDPAGPNNEQFF.

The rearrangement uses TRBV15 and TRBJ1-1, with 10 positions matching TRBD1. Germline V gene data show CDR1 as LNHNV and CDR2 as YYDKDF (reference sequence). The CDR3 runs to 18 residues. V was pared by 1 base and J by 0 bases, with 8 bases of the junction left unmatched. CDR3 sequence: CATSRGLTGGELNTEAFF. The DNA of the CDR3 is TGTGCCACCAGCAGAGGGCTGACAGGGGGCGAATTGAACACTGAAGCTTTCTTT.

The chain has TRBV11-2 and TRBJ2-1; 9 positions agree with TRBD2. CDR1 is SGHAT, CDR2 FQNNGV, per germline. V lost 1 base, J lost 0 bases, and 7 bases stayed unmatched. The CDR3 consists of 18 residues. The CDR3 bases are TGTGCCAGCAGCTTAGGTCGACTAGCGGAATACTCCTACAATGAGCAGTTCTTC. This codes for CASSLGRLAEYSYNEQFF.

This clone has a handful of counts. The CDR3 region has the DNA TGTGCCAGCAGTGTATCGGGAATGACAGGGCCCGGAAACACCATATATTTT. It specifies CASSVSGMTGPGNTIYF. The chain recombines TRBV6-1 with TRBJ1-3; 7 nucleotides agree with TRBD1. Germline CDR1 MNHNS, CDR2 SASEGT. With 4 bases clipped from V and 4 bases from J, the junction kept 13 bases outside the gene matches. This CDR3 is built from 17 residues.

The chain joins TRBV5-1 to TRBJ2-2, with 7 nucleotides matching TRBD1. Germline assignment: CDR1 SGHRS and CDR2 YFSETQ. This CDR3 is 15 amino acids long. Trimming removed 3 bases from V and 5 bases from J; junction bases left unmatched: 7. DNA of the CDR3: TGCGCCAGCAGCTATAGACAGGGTGCGACCGGGGAGCTGTTTTTT. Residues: CASSYRQGATGELFF.

The CDR3 DNA follows: TGTGCCACCAGCAGGGATACCGGGAGGGATACGCAGTATTTT. Amino acids: CATSRDTGRDTQYF. The chain is built from TRBV15 and TRBJ2-3; TRBD2 aligns across 7 bases. The germline gives CDR1 LNHNV, CDR2 YYDKDF (reference sequence). V dropped 3 bases and J dropped 6; count of bases not matched to a gene: 6. The CDR3 is 14 amino acids. Variable domain in full (rest from reference TRBV15 and TRBJ2-3): DAMVIQNPRYQVTQFGKPVTLSCSQTLNHNVMYWYQQKSSQAPKLLFHYYDKDFNNEADTPDNFQSRRPNTSFCFLDIRSPGLGDTAMYLCATSRDTGRDTQYFGPGTRLTVL.

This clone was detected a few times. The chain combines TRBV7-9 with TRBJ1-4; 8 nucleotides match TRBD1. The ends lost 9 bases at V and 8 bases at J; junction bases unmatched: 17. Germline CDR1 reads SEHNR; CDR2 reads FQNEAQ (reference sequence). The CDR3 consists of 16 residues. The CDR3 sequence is CASRSETGEVSEKLFF. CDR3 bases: TGTGCCAGTAGAAGTGAGACAGGGGAGGTTTCCGAAAAACTGTTTTTT.

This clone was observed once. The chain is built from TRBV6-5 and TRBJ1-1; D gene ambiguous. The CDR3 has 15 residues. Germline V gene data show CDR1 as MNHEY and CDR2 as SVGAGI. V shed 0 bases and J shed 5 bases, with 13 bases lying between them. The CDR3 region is CASSYSREAGTEAFF. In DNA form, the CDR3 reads TGTGCCAGCAGTTACTCGCGAGAGGCCGGTACTGAAGCTTTCTTT.

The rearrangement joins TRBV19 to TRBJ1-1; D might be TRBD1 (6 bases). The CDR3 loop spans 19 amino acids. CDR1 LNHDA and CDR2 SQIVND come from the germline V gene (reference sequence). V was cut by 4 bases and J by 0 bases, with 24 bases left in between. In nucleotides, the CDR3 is TGTGCCAGTAGTACCCGATGGACAGACAGAGCTTTTATGAACACTGAAGCTTTCTTT. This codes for CASSTRWTDRAFMNTEAFF.

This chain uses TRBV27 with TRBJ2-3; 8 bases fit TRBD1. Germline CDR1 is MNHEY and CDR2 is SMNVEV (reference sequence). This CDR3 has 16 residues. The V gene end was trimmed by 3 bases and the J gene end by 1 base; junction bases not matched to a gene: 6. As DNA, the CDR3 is TGTGCCAGCAGTTTTGGATCGACAGGGGGCACAGATACGCAGTATTTT. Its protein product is CASSFGSTGGTDTQYF.

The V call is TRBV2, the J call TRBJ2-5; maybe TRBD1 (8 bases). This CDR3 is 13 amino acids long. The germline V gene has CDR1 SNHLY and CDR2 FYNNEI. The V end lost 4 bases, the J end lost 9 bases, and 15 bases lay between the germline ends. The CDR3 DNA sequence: TGTGCCAGCAGTGCGGACAGGGAGGGACCCCAGTACTTC. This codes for CASSADREGPQYF.

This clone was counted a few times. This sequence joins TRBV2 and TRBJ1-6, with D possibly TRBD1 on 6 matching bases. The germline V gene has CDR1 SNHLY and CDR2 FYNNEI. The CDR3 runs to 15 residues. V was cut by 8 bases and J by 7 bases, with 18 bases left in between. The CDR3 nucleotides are TGTGCCAGCTCTAGCCGGACAGCGGCAAATTCACCCCTCCACTTT. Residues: CASSSRTAANSPLHF.

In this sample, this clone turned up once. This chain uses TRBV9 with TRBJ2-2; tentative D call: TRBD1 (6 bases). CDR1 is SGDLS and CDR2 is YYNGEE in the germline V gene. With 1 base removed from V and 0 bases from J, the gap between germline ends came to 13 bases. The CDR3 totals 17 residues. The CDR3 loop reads CASSVYRDPTNTGELFF. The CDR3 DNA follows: TGTGCCAGCAGCGTATACAGGGACCCCACGAACACCGGGGAGCTGTTTTTT.

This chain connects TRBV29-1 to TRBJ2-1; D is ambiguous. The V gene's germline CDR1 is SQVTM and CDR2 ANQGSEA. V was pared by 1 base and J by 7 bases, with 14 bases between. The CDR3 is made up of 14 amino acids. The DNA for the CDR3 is TGCAGCGTTGAAGTCCGCGCGGTCCTAAATGAGCAGTTCTTC. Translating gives CSVEVRAVLNEQFF.

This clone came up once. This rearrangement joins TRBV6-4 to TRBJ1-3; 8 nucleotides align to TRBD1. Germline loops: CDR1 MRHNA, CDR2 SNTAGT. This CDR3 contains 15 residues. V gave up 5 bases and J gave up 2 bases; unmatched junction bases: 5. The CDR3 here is CASSMDRAPGNTIYF. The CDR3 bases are TGTGCCAGCAGTATGGACAGGGCCCCTGGAAACACCATATATTTT.

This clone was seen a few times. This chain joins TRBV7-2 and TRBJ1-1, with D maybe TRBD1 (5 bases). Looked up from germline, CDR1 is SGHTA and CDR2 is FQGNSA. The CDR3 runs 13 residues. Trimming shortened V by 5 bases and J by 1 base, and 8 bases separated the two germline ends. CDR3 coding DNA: TGTGCCAGCAGCGCACAGGAGAACACTGAAGCTTTCTTT. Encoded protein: CASSAQENTEAFF.

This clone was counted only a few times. CDR3 sequence: CAIGQGLNEKLFF. CDR3 sequence (DNA): TGTGCCATCGGACAGGGACTGAATGAAAAACTGTTTTTT. This chain uses TRBV10-3 with TRBJ1-4, with 8 nucleotides matching TRBD1. This CDR3 has 13 amino acids. Germline CDR1 ENHRY, CDR2 SYGVKD. Trimming took 8 bases from V and 5 from J; bases not matched to a gene: 4.

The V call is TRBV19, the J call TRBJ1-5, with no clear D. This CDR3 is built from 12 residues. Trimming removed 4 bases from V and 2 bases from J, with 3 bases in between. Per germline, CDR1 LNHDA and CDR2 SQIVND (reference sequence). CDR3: CASSTGNQPQHF. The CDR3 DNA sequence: TGTGCCAGTAGTACGGGCAATCAGCCCCAGCATTTT.

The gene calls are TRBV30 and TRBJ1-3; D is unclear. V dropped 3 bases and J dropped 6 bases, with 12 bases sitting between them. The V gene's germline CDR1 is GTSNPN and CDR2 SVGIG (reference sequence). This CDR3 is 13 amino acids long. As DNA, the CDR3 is TGTGCCTGGAGCCCCTCGAGGGAAAACACCATATATTTT. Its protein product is CAWSPSRENTIYF.

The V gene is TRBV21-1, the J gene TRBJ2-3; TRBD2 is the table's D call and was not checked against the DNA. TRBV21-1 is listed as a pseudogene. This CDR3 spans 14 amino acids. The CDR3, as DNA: TGTGCCAGCAGCCCCAGGAGGAGCACAGATACGCAGTATTTT. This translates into CASSPRRSTDTQYF.

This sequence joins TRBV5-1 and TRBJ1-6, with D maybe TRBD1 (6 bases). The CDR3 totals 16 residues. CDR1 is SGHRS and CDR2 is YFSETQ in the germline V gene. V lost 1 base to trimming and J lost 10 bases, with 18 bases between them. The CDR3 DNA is TGCGCCAGCAGCTTGATGGTGGCGGGGGGCCCCTCACCCCTCCACTTT. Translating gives CASSLMVAGGPSPLHF.